This T cell receptor (beta chain) was recorded in a study of early T cells in non-severe SARS-CoV-2 infection. Study-wide background: Alpha and beta chains were unpaired, from unsorted whole-blood bulk RNA.

This clonotype has at least ten counts. Unique molecular identifiers were affixed to single, distinct cDNA molecules. TCRdb ran MiXCR on the 5' RACE reads and lists one entry per CDR3 protein. The table includes about 48,000 distinct CDR3 sequences, 6.5% to 9.5% detected once. The CDR3 is made up of 13 amino acids. V lost 5 bases to trimming and J lost 4 bases, with 11 bases between them. Germline CDR1 MNHEY, CDR2 SVGAGI. Sequencing was performed on whole blood. This receptor was taken from an adult who was a healthcare worker with PCR-confirmed SARS-CoV-2 infection or an uninfected control (not recorded which). V is TRBV6-5 and J is TRBJ1-1; no definite D call. In nucleotides, the CDR3 is TGTGCCAGCAGTACCCGGTGGGTCACTGAAGCTTTCTTT. The encoded protein is CASSTRWVTEAFF.